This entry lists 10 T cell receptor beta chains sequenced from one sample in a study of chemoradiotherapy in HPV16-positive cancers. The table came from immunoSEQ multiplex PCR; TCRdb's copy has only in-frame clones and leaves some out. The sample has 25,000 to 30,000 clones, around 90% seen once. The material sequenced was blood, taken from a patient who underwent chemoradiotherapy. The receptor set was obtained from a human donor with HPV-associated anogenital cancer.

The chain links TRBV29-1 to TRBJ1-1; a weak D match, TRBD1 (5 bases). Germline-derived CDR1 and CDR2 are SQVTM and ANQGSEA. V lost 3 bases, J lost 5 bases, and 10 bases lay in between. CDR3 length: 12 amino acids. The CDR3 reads CSVDRVGTEAFF. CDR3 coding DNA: TGCAGCGTTGACAGGGTTGGGACTGAAGCTTTCTTT. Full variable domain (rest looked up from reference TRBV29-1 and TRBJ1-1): SAVISQKPSRDICQRGTSLTIQCQVDSQVTMMFWYRQQPGQSLTLIATANQGSEATYESGFVIDKFPISRPNLTFSTLTVSNMSPEDSSIYLCSVDRVGTEAFFGQGTRLTVV.

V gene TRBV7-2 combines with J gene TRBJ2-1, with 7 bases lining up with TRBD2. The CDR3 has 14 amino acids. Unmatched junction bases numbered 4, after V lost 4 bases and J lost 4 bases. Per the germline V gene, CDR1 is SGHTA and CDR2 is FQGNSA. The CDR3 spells CASSWGGIYNEQFF. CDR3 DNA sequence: TGTGCCAGCAGCTGGGGGGGTATTTACAATGAGCAGTTCTTC.

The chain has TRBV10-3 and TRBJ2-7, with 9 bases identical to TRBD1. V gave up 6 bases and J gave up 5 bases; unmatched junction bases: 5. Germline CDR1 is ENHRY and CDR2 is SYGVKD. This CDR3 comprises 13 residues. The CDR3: CAIREGQGNEQYF. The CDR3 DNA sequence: TGTGCCATCAGGGAGGGACAGGGTAACGAGCAGTACTTC.

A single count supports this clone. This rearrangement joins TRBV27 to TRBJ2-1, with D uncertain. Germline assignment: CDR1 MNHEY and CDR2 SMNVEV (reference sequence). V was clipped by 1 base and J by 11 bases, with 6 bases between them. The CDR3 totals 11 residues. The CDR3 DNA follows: TGTGCCAGCAGTTTATTGGGTCAGCAGTTCTTC. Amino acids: CASSLLGQQFF.

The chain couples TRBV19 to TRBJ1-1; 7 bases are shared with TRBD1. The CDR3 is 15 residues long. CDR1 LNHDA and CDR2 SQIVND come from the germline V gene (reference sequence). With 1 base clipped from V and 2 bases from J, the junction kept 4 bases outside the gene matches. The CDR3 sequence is CASSIVRGRNTEAFF. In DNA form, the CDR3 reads TGTGCCAGTAGTATAGTAAGGGGGCGAAACACTGAAGCTTTCTTT.

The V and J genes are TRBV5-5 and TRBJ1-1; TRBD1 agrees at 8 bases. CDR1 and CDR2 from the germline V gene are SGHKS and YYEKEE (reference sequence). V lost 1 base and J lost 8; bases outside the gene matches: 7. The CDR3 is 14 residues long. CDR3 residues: CASSLIDRGSEAFF. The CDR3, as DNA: TGTGCCAGCAGCTTGATTGACAGGGGAAGCGAAGCTTTCTTT.

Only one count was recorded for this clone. The CDR3: CASSSRTGNSGNTIYF. CDR3 DNA sequence: TGTGCCAGCAGCTCCCGGACGGGGAACTCTGGAAACACCATATATTTT. The chain uses TRBV7-6 and TRBJ1-3; D is undetermined. The CDR3 totals 16 residues. V lost 4 bases and J lost 0, with 13 bases in between. Germline CDR1 is SGHVS and CDR2 is FNYEAQ. Full variable domain (missing parts from reference TRBV7-6 and TRBJ1-3): GAGVSQSPRYKVTKRGQDVALRCDPISGHVSLYWYRQALGQGPEFLTYFNYEAQQDKSGLPNDRFSAERPEGSISTLTIQRTEQRDSAMYRCASSSRTGNSGNTIYFGEGSWLTVV.

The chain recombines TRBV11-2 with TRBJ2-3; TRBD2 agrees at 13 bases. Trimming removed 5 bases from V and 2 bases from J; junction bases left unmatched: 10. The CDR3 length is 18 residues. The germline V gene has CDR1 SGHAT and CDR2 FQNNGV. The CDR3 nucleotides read TGTGCCAGCAGCCCAGGAAGGGGACTAGCGGGGCTCACAGATACGCAGTATTTT. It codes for CASSPGRGLAGLTDTQYF.

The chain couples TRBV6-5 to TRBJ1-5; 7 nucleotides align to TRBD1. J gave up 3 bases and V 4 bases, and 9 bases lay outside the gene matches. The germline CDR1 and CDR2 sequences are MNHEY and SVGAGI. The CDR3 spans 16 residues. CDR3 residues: CASSLTGTAFNQPQHF. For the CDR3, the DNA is TGTGCCAGCAGTTTGACCGGGACAGCCTTCAATCAGCCCCAGCATTTT.

The CDR3 coding sequence is TGTGCCAGCAGCGTATTGCCAGGTACCTACGAGCAGTACTTC. This encodes CASSVLPGTYEQYF. The rearrangement joins TRBV9 to TRBJ2-7; D is ambiguous. The CDR3 has 14 amino acids. Germline CDR1 is SGDLS and CDR2 is YYNGEE. V was clipped by 1 base and J by 2 bases, with 10 bases between them.